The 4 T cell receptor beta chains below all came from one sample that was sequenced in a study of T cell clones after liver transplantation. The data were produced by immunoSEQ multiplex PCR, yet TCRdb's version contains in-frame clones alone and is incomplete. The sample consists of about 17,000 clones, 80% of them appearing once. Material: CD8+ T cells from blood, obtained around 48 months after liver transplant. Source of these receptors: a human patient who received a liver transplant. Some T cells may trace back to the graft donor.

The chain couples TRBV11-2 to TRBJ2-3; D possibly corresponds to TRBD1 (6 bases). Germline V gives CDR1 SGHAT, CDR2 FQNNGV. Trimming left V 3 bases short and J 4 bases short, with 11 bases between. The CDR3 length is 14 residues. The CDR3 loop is CASSLHRQADTQYF. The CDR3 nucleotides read TGTGCCAGCAGCTTGCATAGACAGGCAGATACGCAGTATTTT.

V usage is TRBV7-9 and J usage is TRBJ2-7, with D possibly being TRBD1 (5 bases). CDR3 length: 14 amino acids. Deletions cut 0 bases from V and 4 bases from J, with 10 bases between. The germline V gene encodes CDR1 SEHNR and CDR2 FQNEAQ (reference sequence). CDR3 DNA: TGTGCCAGCAGCTTAGCGTCAGGGTGGTACGAGCAGTACTTC. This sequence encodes CASSLASGWYEQYF. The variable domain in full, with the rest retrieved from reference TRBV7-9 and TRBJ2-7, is DTGVSQNPRHKITKRGQNVTFRCDPISEHNRLYWYRQTLGQGPEFLTYFQNEAQLEKSRLLSDRFSAERPKGSFSTLEIQRTEQGDSAMYLCASSLASGWYEQYFGPGTRLTVT.

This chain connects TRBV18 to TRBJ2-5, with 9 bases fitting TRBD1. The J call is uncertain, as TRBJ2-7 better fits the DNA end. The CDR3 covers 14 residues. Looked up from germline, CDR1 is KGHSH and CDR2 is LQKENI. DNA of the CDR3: TGTGCCAGCTCACCACGGGACAGGGACTACGAGCAGTACTTC. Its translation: CASSPRDRDYEQYF.

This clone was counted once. CDR3 in amino acids: CSARRGSEQYF. CDR3 coding DNA: TGCAGTGCTAGACGGGGTTCCGAGCAGTACTTC. This rearrangement joins TRBV20-1 to TRBJ2-7; maybe TRBD2 (5 bases). CDR3 length: 11 residues. Germline V gene sequence: CDR1 DFQATT, CDR2 SNEGSKA (reference sequence). Trimming removed 2 bases at V and 6 bases at J, with 8 bases between.